The TCR beta chain described here comes from a study of blood T cell repertoires in COVID-19. Researchers sorted participants into cohorts using their self-reported clinical history. Produced via immunoSEQ multiplex PCR; TCRdb's table is partial and in-frame only. Of approximately 150,000 clones detected, just under 85% appear once; the ten largest clones hold less than 7%. The CDR3 is made up of 15 amino acids. Germline V gives CDR1 SGHRS, CDR2 YFSETQ. J was trimmed by 10 bases and V by 4 bases; bases with no gene match: 9. The V call is TRBV5-1, the J call TRBJ1-6, with 9 bases lining up with TRBD1. This receptor was taken from a woman in her 40s who had recovered from COVID-19. The material sequenced was PBMCs or T cells enriched from blood (not recorded which). In DNA form, the CDR3 reads TGCGCCAGCAGCCTGGAACAGGGGGCTAGGTCACCCCTCCACTTT. Amino acids: CASSLEQGARSPLHF.